These 19 T cell receptor beta chains share one sample of origin, sequenced in a study of CD4 T cells in relation to SARS-CoV-2 and coronaviruses. The unexposed donors gave CD4+ T cells in about 2011-2018, prior to COVID-19. Isolation of CD4+ T cells took place after approximately 10 days in culture. Sequencing was performed with immunoSEQ multiplex PCR; in TCRdb, only in-frame clones are kept and a portion is missing. Of tens of thousands of clones in the sample, roughly 70% were seen once. These receptors have no known antigen. Sequenced material: CD4+ T cells from PBMCs, cultured in vitro. All receptors come from a human donor in good health.

This clone was seen more than once but under ten times. This chain links TRBV6-6 with TRBJ2-3; the match to TRBD1 covers 10 bases. CDR1 and CDR2 from the germline V gene are MNHNY and SVGAGI (reference sequence). The CDR3 runs 13 residues. V lost 8 bases, J lost 5 bases, and 4 bases stayed unmatched. The CDR3 loop reads CASGTGVVDTQYF. The CDR3, as DNA: TGTGCCAGCGGGACAGGGGTTGTAGATACGCAGTATTTT.

The chain uses TRBV29-1 and TRBJ2-2, with 10 bases fitting TRBD2. This CDR3 has 13 residues. With 6 bases clipped from V and 5 bases from J, the junction kept 3 bases outside the gene matches. CDR1 SQVTM and CDR2 ANQGSEA come from the germline V gene. The CDR3 DNA reads TGCAGCGTCAAGACTAGCGGGACCGGGGAGCTGTTTTTT. Its translation: CSVKTSGTGELFF.

This clone occurred a few times. This chain uses TRBV7-9 with TRBJ2-3; 10 bases are a match to TRBD2. This CDR3 is 19 amino acids long. The J segment lost 0 bases and the V segment lost 6 bases, leaving 15 bases of the junction unmatched. Germline assignment: CDR1 SEHNR and CDR2 FQNEAQ (reference sequence). For the CDR3, the DNA is TGTGCCAGCAGTTTGGGACAGGCAAGGACTAGCGGTAGCACAGATACGCAGTATTTT. Encoded protein: CASSLGQARTSGSTDTQYF.

This chain uses TRBV3-1 (or the pseudogene TRBV3-2) with TRBJ2-7, with 15 bases matching TRBD2. The CDR3 contains 17 residues. The V and J ends lost 0 bases and 7 bases, in that order; junction bases with no gene match: 7. The germline CDR1 and CDR2 sequences are LGHDT and YNNKEL (reference sequence). CDR3 sequence reads: CASSQEPGTSGRREQYF. CDR3 in DNA: TGTGCCAGCAGCCAAGAGCCCGGGACTAGCGGGAGGCGAGAGCAGTACTTC.

This clone showed up just a few times. This chain joins TRBV10-3 and TRBJ1-3; D is unclear. The CDR3 length is 14 residues. The germline gives CDR1 ENHRY, CDR2 SYGVKD. V lost 6 bases and J 0 bases, leaving 9 bases between the germline ends. The chain's CDR3 is CAIRTSHSGNTIYF. The CDR3 bases are TGTGCCATCAGGACGAGCCACTCTGGAAACACCATATATTTT.

The CDR3 region is CASSGTGQEGYTF. In DNA form, the CDR3 reads TGTGCCAGCAGTGGGACAGGCCAGGAAGGCTACACCTTC. The V and J genes are TRBV6-4 and TRBJ1-2, with TRBD1 identical over 7 bases. Germline V gene lookup returns CDR1 MRHNA and CDR2 SNTAGT. V shed 4 bases and J 8 bases; nucleotides not matched to a gene: 7. CDR3 length: 13 residues.

V usage is TRBV18 and J usage is TRBJ1-1; TRBD1 is a possible D gene (5 bases). Trimming cost V 6 bases and J 1 base, with 9 bases left between them. Per the germline V gene, CDR1 is KGHSH and CDR2 is LQKENI. The CDR3 totals 13 residues. For the CDR3, the DNA is TGTGCCAGCTCCGGGACTTGGAACACTGAAGCTTTCTTT. This encodes CASSGTWNTEAFF.

The rearrangement links TRBV19 to TRBJ2-1; 10 bases fit TRBD2. The CDR3 consists of 14 residues. Germline V CDR1 and CDR2: LNHDA, SQIVND (reference sequence). V gave up 5 bases and J gave up 7 bases; unmatched junction bases: 5. CDR3 sequence: CASSYLAGENEQFF. DNA for the CDR3: TGTGCCAGTAGTTACCTAGCGGGAGAGAATGAGCAGTTCTTC.

This sequence joins TRBV4-3 and TRBJ2-3; D gene ambiguous. CDR1 and CDR2 (germline): LGHNA, YSLEER. The CDR3 consists of 14 residues. Trimming shortened V by 3 bases and J by 0 bases, and 7 bases separated the two germline ends. CDR3 protein: CASSHLDSTDTQYF. The CDR3 nucleotides read TGCGCCAGCAGCCACCTGGACAGCACAGATACGCAGTATTTT.

The rearrangement links TRBV28 to TRBJ2-2; 11 bases are shared with TRBD2. The CDR3 runs to 17 residues. The ends lost 0 bases at V and 6 bases at J; junction bases unmatched: 6. Germline V gene sequence: CDR1 MDHEN, CDR2 SYDVKM. The CDR3: CASSLWSLAGGPGELFF. CDR3 nucleotide sequence: TGTGCCAGCAGTTTATGGAGTCTAGCGGGAGGTCCCGGGGAGCTGTTTTTT.

This clone was found a few times. CDR3 DNA sequence: TGTGCCAGCAGTGGACAGCACCGGAGCACTGAAGCTTTCTTT. It translates to CASSGQHRSTEAFF. The chain couples TRBV6-2 or TRBV6-3 to TRBJ1-1; TRBD1 is a possible D gene (6 bases). CDR3 length: 14 residues. CDR1 is MNHEY and CDR2 is SVGEGT in the germline V gene. V shed 5 bases and J shed 4 bases, with 14 bases lying between them.

The CDR3 DNA reads TGCAGCGTAGACGGGACAGGCTACGAGCAGTACTTC. This codes for CSVDGTGYEQYF. This sequence joins TRBV29-1 and TRBJ2-7, with 8 nucleotides matching TRBD1. V shed 6 bases and J 3 bases; nucleotides not matched to a gene: 4. The CDR3 has 12 residues. From germline, CDR1 is SQVTM and CDR2 ANQGSEA.

The rearrangement links TRBV6-5 to TRBJ2-3; unclear D gene. CDR3 length: 13 amino acids. The ends were cut back, 7 bases at V and 0 bases at J, with 8 bases in the middle. Germline loops: CDR1 MNHEY, CDR2 SVGAGI. The CDR3 DNA sequence: TGTGCCAGCACCTCTCTTAGCACAGATACGCAGTATTTT. Translated: CASTSLSTDTQYF.

This chain links TRBV6-5 with TRBJ2-7; D is undetermined. The CDR3 spans 13 residues. The ends were cut back, 6 bases at V and 0 bases at J, with 9 bases in the middle. CDR1 is MNHEY and CDR2 is SVGAGI in the germline V gene. The CDR3 protein is CASRARSSYEQYF. The CDR3 DNA is TGTGCCAGCAGAGCGCGGAGCTCCTACGAGCAGTACTTC.

V usage is TRBV2 and J usage is TRBJ2-3; 14 bases fit TRBD2. J gave up 6 bases and V 4 bases, and 3 bases lay outside the gene matches. Germline V gives CDR1 SNHLY, CDR2 FYNNEI. This CDR3 region has 15 residues. CDR3 sequence reads: CASSGTSGRWDTQYF. The CDR3 region has the DNA TGTGCCAGCAGTGGGACTAGCGGGAGGTGGGATACGCAGTATTTT.

The J gene is TRBJ2-3, the V gene TRBV5-1, with D possibly matching TRBD2 (6 bases). The CDR3 spans 16 residues. CDR1 is SGHRS, CDR2 YFSETQ, per germline. Trimming took off 0 bases at V and 2 bases at J, with 13 bases between the two ends. DNA of the CDR3: TGCGCCAGCAGCTTGGATGGCGGGGCGCTCACAGATACGCAGTATTTT. Residues: CASSLDGGALTDTQYF.

The chain recombines TRBV2 with TRBJ2-5, with TRBD2 identical over 9 bases. After removal of 8 bases from V and 5 bases from J, the junction contained 15 bases not matched to a gene. Germline assignment: CDR1 SNHLY and CDR2 FYNNEI. The length of the CDR3 is 16 residues. The CDR3 bases are TGTGCCAGCGATGAAGGACTAGCGCAAATTGGGGAGACCCAGTACTTC. Translated: CASDEGLAQIGETQYF.

The chain couples TRBV7-3 to TRBJ2-1; 14 bases are a match to TRBD2. After removal of 5 bases from V and 5 bases from J, the junction contained 14 bases not matched to a gene. Germline lookup yields CDR1 SGHTA and CDR2 FQGTGA. The CDR3 sequence is 19 residues long. The CDR3 DNA follows: TGTGCCAGCAGCCCCCGGGGACTAGCGGGAGTTTCGAGTAACAATGAGCAGTTCTTC. Its translation is CASSPRGLAGVSSNNEQFF.

The chain is built from TRBV14 and TRBJ1-2; D may be TRBD1 (5 bases). The length of the CDR3 is 14 residues. Germline lookup yields CDR1 SGHDN and CDR2 FVKESK. Trimming pared 0 bases from V and 7 bases from J, leaving 12 bases between. CDR3 DNA: TGTGCCAGCAGCCAAGATTTAGCAGGGACTGGCTACACCTTC. It yields the protein CASSQDLAGTGYTF.